These T cell receptor beta chains were read from a single sample in a study of OX40 agonist ivuxolimab in advanced cancers. Profiled with immunoSEQ multiplex PCR; TCRdb holds only in-frame clones, not every one. The sample lists 65,000 to 75,000 clones, roughly 84% occurring once. Specimen: CD4+ or CD8+ T cells sorted from blood, collected in a trial of the OX40 agonist ivuxolimab. The receptors stem from an adult with an advanced solid tumor such as melanoma, head and neck, liver or kidney cancer. The CDR3 runs from the conserved cysteine through the conserved F or W. The order of the fields is V gene, clone size, J gene, D gene, CDR3 protein, CDR3 DNA. The D gene is left open where the match is weak. Only some rows state a clone size, as once, few, many or a class for expanded clones.

TRBV4-3	.	TRBJ1-1	TRBD1	CASSQYRGWGTEAFF	TGCGCCAGCAGCCAATACAGGGGTTGGGGGACTGAAGCTTTCTTT
TRBV7-9	.	TRBJ1-4	.	CASRPVRDTNEKLFF	TGTGCCAGCAGACCTGTCCGGGACACAAATGAAAAACTGTTTTTT
TRBV25-1	.	TRBJ1-5	.	CASSQGGMGNQPQHF	TGTGCCAGCAGTCAAGGGGGTATGGGCAATCAGCCCCAGCATTTT
TRBV6-5	.	TRBJ1-5	.	CASSYSGGSNQPQHF	TGTGCCAGCAGTTACTCGGGGGGAAGCAATCAGCCCCAGCATTTT
TRBV28	.	TRBJ2-3	.	CASSLISRGGTDTQYF	TGTGCCAGCAGTTTAATTTCCAGGGGAGGGACAGATACGCAGTATTTT
TRBV4-2	.	TRBJ1-5	TRBD1	CASSQGDSSNQPQHF	TGTGCCAGCAGCCAAGGGGACAGTAGCAATCAGCCCCAGCATTTT
TRBV5-6	.	TRBJ1-1	.	CASTRTGWANTEAFF	TGTGCCAGCACAAGAACAGGGTGGGCGAACACTGAAGCTTTCTTT
TRBV27	.	TRBJ2-7	TRBD2	CASSSSSGSFIDEQYF	TGTGCCAGCAGTTCCTCTAGCGGGAGTTTTATCGACGAGCAGTACTTC
TRBV6-1	.	TRBJ2-5	TRBD1	CASIPSVDRGTQYF	TGTGCCAGCATTCCATCGGTGGACAGGGGGACCCAGTACTTC
TRBV21-1	.	TRBJ1-4	.	CASSKGPCGRRVREKLFF	TGTGCCAGCAGCAAAGGCCCTTGTGGCAGAAGGGTTCGGGAAAAACTGTTTTTT
TRBV2	.	TRBJ1-4	TRBD1	CASSVAGQGSEKLFF	TGTGCCAGCAGTGTCGCGGGACAGGGGTCCGAAAAACTGTTTTTT
TRBV7-9	.	TRBJ1-6	.	CASSPIGASYNSPLHF	TGTGCCAGCAGCCCTATAGGGGCAAGCTATAATTCACCCCTCCACTTT
TRBV19	.	TRBJ1-2	TRBD1	CASSIGDRVGQGYTF	TGTGCCAGTAGTATAGGGGACAGGGTAGGTCAGGGCTACACCTTC
TRBV18	.	TRBJ2-5	TRBD2	CASSPGKAGEEETQYF	TGTGCCAGCTCACCAGGGAAAGCGGGGGAAGAAGAGACCCAGTACTTC
TRBV7-2	.	TRBJ2-7	TRBD1	CASRTGTGAREQYF	TGTGCCAGCAGGACCGGGACAGGGGCACGGGAGCAGTACTTC
TRBV29-1	.	TRBJ1-3	.	CSATPGDLSGNTIYF	TGCAGTGCAACTCCAGGAGACCTCTCTGGAAACACCATATATTTT
TRBV11-1	.	TRBJ1-2	.	CASSPVGDNYGYTF	TGTGCCAGCAGCCCGGTGGGGGATAACTATGGCTACACCTTC
TRBV5-6	.	TRBJ1-2	TRBD1	CASRKTGENGYTF	TGTGCCAGCAGAAAGACAGGGGAGAATGGCTACACCTTC
TRBV10-3	.	TRBJ1-5	.	CAIGDNGGQPQHF	TGTGCCATCGGAGACAACGGAGGTCAGCCCCAGCATTTT
TRBV7-9	few	TRBJ2-2	TRBD2	CASSKGSGRGTGELFF	TGTGCCAGCAGCAAGGGTAGCGGGAGAGGCACCGGGGAGCTGTTTTTT
TRBV27	.	TRBJ2-1	TRBD2	CASSEPYGAGGPNEQFF	TGTGCCAGCAGCGAGCCGTACGGAGCGGGGGGGCCTAATGAGCAGTTCTTC
TRBV6-5	many	TRBJ2-7	.	CASSPPGTAPYEQYF	TGTGCCAGCAGCCCTCCCGGGACGGCCCCCTACGAGCAGTACTTC
TRBV27	.	TRBJ2-5	TRBD1	CASSPGQAFQETQYF	TGTGCCAGCAGTCCCGGACAGGCCTTCCAAGAGACCCAGTACTTC
TRBV7-9	medium-sized	TRBJ1-1	.	CASSPTLGTEAFF	TGTGCCAGCAGCCCGACTTTGGGCACTGAAGCTTTCTTT
TRBV7-3	.	TRBJ2-7	.	CASSSSQGYEQYF	TGTGCCAGCAGCTCCTCACAGGGTTACGAGCAGTACTTC